Listed below are T cell receptor beta chains from one sample, sequenced in a study of cytomegalovirus exposure and HLA in healthy donors. Using immunoSEQ multiplex PCR, the repertoire was profiled, and TCRdb retains in-frame clones only, with some absent. This sample has more than 90,000 clones, with around 81% found just once. Sequencing was done on a sample of PBMCs. The receptors originated from a man aged 25 to 45 in good health and CMV-seronegative. CDR3s leave out the opening cysteine and the closing phenylalanine or tryptophan.

V,J,CDR3
TRBV27,TRBJ1-6,ASSLWAGSVDSPLH
TRBV7-9,TRBJ2-3,ASSYGQGSTDTQY
TRBV15,TRBJ1-5,ATSRDRTREPYSNQPQH
TRBV27,TRBJ1-1,ASSFGGKGTEAF
TRBV11-3,TRBJ1-2,ASSTRTGQGYT
TRBV5-1,TRBJ2-5,ASSFRGQGLGETQY
TRBV6-1,TRBJ2-1,ASIRDSHNEQF
TRBV6-5,TRBJ2-3,ASKRDRGLTDTQY
TRBV4-1,TRBJ2-2,ASRREVAGELF
TRBV5-4,TRBJ2-5,ASSLEREETQY
TRBV18,TRBJ2-1,ASSLDRVEQF
TRBV7-6,TRBJ2-5,ASSVGQITETQY
TRBV10-1,TRBJ2-2,ASSARPNTGELF
TRBV9,TRBJ1-1,ASSVDWNRDTEAF
TRBV6-5,TRBJ1-2,ASSRGPPGAGGYT
TRBV19,TRBJ1-4,ATAGGRDRPNEKLF
TRBV7-3,TRBJ1-1,ASSLLGGNTEAF
TRBV5-1,TRBJ2-1,ASSFGDSSYNEQF
TRBV9,TRBJ1-3,ASSVGSRSGNTIY
TRBV6-5,TRBJ2-3,ASSYRGRPADTQY
TRBV7-6,TRBJ2-7,ASSPGGDDYEQY
TRBV11-3,TRBJ1-3,ASSPGQHHSGNTIY
TRBV21-1,TRBJ1-1,ASSTKRDRRGNTEAF
TRBV10-1,TRBJ2-3,ASSESVYRTGGNTDTQY
TRBV27,TRBJ1-1,ASRDRRNTEAF
TRBV10-1,TRBJ2-1,ASSESLVAHEQF
TRBV5-1,TRBJ2-1,ASIGQAHNEQF
TRBV29-1,TRBJ1-2,GSVGNLQGNYGYT
TRBV5-6,TRBJ1-1,ASSSGQVGKNTEAF
TRBV5-1,TRBJ2-1,ASRLGLAGYNEQF
TRBV12-5,TRBJ2-1,ASALSGGASNEQF
TRBV2,TRBJ1-4,ASKDRENNEKLF
TRBV10-1,TRBJ2-1,ASSEGRYNEQF
TRBV7-2,TRBJ1-2,ASSLAGRGHQVYGYT
TRBV19,TRBJ1-5,ASNHRGREPQH
TRBV27,TRBJ1-2,ASSLNRNYGYT
TRBV4-2,TRBJ1-1,ASSQQPDGGGTEAF
TRBV6-4,TRBJ2-1,ASSGSTGLGDNEQF
TRBV7-9,TRBJ1-3,ASSLQQTGNTIY
TRBV21-1,TRBJ1-2,ASRQGQGRTQNGYT
TRBV18,TRBJ2-1,ASSPETSGGREF
TRBV6-5,TRBJ2-5,ASNSRGPGETQY
TRBV18,TRBJ2-1,ASSPAGYGYNEQF
TRBV18,TRBJ2-4,ASSPTDLTLQY
TRBV11-2,TRBJ2-3,ASGPDTQY